This TCR beta chain comes out of a study of cytomegalovirus exposure and HLA in healthy donors. Germline V gene lookup returns CDR1 SGHRS and CDR2 YFSETQ. The V end lost 4 bases, the J end lost 6 bases, and 19 bases lay between the germline ends. There are 15 residues in the CDR3. This clone was detected only once. The PCR contained 60 Vbeta and 13 Jbeta primers. Assay: immunoSEQ multiplex PCR; the TCRdb copy retains only in-frame clones and omits some. The table lists more than 140,000 clones, 75% to 80% of them singletons, with about 0.64% in the top ten. This sequence originates from a male donor in good health and CMV-seronegative. The chain recombines TRBV5-1 with TRBJ1-1, with a tentative D call TRBD1 (6 bases). Sequencing was carried out using PBMCs. CDR3 bases: TGCGCCAGCAGCCCTACAACAGGGAAATTCGCTGAAGCTTTCTTT. This gives the protein CASSPTTGKFAEAFF.